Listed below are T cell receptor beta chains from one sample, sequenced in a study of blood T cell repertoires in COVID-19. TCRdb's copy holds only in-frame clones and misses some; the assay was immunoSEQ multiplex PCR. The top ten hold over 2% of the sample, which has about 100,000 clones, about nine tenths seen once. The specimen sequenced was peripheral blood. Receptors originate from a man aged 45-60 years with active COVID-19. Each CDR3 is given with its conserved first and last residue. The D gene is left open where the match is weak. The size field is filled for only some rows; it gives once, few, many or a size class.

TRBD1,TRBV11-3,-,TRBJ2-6,TGTGCCAGCAGGACCGACAGGGGGCTTTCTGGGGCCAACGTCCTGACTTTC,CASRTDRGLSGANVLTF
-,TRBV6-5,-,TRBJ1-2,TGTGCCAGCACTCTTGGGCAGGGCGCTAACTATGGCTACACCTTC,CASTLGQGANYGYTF
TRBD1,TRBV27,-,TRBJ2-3,TGTGCCAGCAAGTCCGCAGGGGGCAAAGATACGCAGTATTTT,CASKSAGGKDTQYF
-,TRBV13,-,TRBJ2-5,TGTGCCAGCAGCTTTGTAAGCGGCAAAGAGACCCAGTACTTC,CASSFVSGKETQYF
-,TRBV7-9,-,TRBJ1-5,TGTGCCAGCAGTTATAGCAATCAGCCCCAGCATTTT,CASSYSNQPQHF
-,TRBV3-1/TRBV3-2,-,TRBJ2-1,TGTGCCAGCAGCCAAAGGTTGCGGGAGAGGGGGAATGAGCAGTTCTTC,CASSQRLRERGNEQFF
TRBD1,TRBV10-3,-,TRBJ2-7,TGTGCCATCAGTGTGGGAACCGGGACAGGGAACTACGAGCAGTACTTC,CAISVGTGTGNYEQYF
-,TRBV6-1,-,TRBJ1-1,TGTGCCAGCAGTGAAACGGTAACCACTGAAGCTTTCTTT,CASSETVTTEAFF
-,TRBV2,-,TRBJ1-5,TGTGCCAGCAGTGGTGCGCCAGGGCAATCAAACAATCAGCCCCAGCATTTT,CASSGAPGQSNNQPQHF
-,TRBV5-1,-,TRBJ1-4,TGCGCCAGCAGCTGGACAGATTCTAATGAAAAACTGTTTTTT,CASSWTDSNEKLFF
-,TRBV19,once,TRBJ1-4,TGTGCCAGTAGTATTGTTGGGGGGTCTAATGAAAAACTGTTTTTT,CASSIVGGSNEKLFF
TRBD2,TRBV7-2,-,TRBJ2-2,TGTGCCAGCAGCTCTCCACTAGCGGCAACCGGGGAGCTGTTTTTT,CASSSPLAATGELFF
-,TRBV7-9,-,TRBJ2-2,TGTGCCAGCAGCCAACTAGAGATCGGGGAGCTGTTTTTT,CASSQLEIGELFF
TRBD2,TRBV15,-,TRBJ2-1,TGTGCCACCAGCAAGGGACTAGCGGGAGTAGGGTCCTACAATGAGCAGTTCTTC,CATSKGLAGVGSYNEQFF
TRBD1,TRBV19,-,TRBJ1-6,TGTGCCAGTAGTACGGACAGGGTCTCACCCCTCCACTTT,CASSTDRVSPLHF
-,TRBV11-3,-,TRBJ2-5,TGTGCCAGCAGCCCAGGGGAAGAGACCCAGTACTTC,CASSPGEETQYF
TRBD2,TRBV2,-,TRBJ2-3,TGTGCCAGCAGAGCTAGCGGGGGGGCCTCAGATACGCAGTATTTT,CASRASGGASDTQYF
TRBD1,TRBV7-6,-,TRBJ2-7,TGTGCCAGCAGCCCCACTCAGGGACAGGGATACGAGCAGTACTTC,CASSPTQGQGYEQYF
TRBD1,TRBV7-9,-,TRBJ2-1,TGTGCCAGCAGCAAAAGGCCCGGACAGGACAATGAGCAGTTCTTC,CASSKRPGQDNEQFF
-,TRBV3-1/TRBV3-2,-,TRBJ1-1,TGTGCCAGCAGCCGGACAGAGAACACTGAAGCTTTCTTT,CASSRTENTEAFF